This T cell receptor beta chain is from a study of blood T cell repertoires in COVID-19. Study overall: From the United States, Italy and Spain came samples of acute and convalescent COVID-19. PBMCs, B-cell-depleted T cells, or T cells were the source of the cDNA or gDNA that made up the material.

As processed by the authors: Amplification of reference gene primers provided the estimated nucleated cell counts. Method: immunoSEQ multiplex PCR; TCRdb's copy keeps in-frame clones and lacks some. The V and J calls and the clone size are those of that table, but D and trimming were determined from the DNA. The sample has more than 300,000 clones, around 91% seen once. Recruited during active infection, patients (from Seattle) were subsequently followed longitudinally. The CDR3 sequence is 13 residues long. Germline V lookup: CDR1 MDHEN, CDR2 SYDVKM. Trimming took off 8 bases at V and 1 base at J, with 11 bases between the two ends.

Material: peripheral blood. This sequence was found in a woman aged 35 to 49 with COVID-19, enrolled during active disease. The V and J genes are TRBV28 and TRBJ1-1; a possible D gene is TRBD1 (5 bases). CDR3 sequence reads: CASLRGGNTEAFF. Written as DNA, the CDR3 is TGTGCCAGCTTACGGGGGGGGAACACTGAAGCTTTCTTT.